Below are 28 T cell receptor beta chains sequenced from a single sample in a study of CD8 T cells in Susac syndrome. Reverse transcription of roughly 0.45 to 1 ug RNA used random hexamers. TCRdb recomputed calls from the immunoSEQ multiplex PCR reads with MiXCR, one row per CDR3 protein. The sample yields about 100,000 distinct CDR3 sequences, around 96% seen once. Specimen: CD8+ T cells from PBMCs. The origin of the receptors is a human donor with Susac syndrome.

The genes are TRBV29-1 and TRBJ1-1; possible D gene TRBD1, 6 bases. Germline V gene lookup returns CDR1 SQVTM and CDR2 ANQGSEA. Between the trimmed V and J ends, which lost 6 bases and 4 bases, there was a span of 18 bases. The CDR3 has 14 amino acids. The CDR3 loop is CSVPRGRGLTEAFF. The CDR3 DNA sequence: TGCAGCGTCCCCAGGGGTCGGGGGCTCACTGAAGCTTTCTTT.

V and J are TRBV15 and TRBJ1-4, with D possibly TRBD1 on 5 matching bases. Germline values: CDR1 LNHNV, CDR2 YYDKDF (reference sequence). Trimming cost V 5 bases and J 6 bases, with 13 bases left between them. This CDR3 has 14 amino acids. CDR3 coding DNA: TGTGCCACCAGCCCCCGGGGAGGGGATGAAAAACTGTTTTTT. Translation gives CATSPRGGDEKLFF.

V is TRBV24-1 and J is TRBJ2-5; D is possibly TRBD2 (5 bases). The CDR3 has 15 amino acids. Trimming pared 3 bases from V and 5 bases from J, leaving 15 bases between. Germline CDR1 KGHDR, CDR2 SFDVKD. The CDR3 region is CATSDPRTGFETQYF. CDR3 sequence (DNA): TGTGCCACCAGTGATCCTCGGACTGGTTTTGAGACCCAGTACTTC.

Here the CDR3 reads CATSSNRDTHTDTQYF. The CDR3 bases are TGTGCCACCAGCAGTAACCGGGACACTCACACAGATACGCAGTATTTT. The chain is built from TRBV15 and TRBJ2-3; maybe TRBD1 (6 bases). V was pared by 3 bases and J by 2 bases, with 15 bases between. This CDR3 has 16 residues. CDR1 and CDR2 (germline): LNHNV, YYDKDF (reference sequence).

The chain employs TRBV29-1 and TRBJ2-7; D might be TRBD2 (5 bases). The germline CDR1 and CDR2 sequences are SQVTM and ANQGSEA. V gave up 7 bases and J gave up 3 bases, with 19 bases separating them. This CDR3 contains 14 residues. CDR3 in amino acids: CSAEGYGMGYEQYF. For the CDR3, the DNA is TGCAGCGCCGAGGGCTACGGGATGGGCTACGAGCAGTACTTC.

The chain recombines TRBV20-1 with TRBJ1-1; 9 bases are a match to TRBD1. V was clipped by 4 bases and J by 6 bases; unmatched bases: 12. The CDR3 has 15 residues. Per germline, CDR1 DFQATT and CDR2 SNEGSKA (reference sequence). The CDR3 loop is CSATGQGPGTPEAFF. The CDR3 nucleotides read TGCAGTGCTACGGGACAGGGCCCCGGAACTCCTGAAGCTTTCTTT.

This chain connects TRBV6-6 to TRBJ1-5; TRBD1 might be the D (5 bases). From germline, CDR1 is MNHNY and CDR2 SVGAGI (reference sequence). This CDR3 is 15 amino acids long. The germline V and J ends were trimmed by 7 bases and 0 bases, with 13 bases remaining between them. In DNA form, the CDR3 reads TGTGCCAGCACCCACTTGGGGGATAGCAATCAGCCCCAGCATTTT. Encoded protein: CASTHLGDSNQPQHF.

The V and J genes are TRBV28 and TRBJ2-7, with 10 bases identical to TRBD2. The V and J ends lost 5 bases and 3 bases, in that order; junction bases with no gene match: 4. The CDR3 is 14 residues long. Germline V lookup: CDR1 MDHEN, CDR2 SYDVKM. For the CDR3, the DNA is TGTGCCAGCAGTCCGGGACTAGCGTTCTACGAGCAGTACTTC. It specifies CASSPGLAFYEQYF.

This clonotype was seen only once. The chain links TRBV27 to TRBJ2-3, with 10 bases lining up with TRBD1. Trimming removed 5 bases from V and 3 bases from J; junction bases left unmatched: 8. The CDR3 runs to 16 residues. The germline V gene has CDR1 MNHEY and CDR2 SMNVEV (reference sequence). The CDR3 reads CASSRNRDRGTDTQYF. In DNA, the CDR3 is TGTGCCAGCAGTAGAAACCGGGACAGGGGAACAGATACGCAGTATTTT.

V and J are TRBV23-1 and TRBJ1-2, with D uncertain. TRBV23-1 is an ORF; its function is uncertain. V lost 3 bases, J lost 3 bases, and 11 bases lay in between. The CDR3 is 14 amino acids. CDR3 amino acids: CASSHQRLDYGYTF. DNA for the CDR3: TGCGCCAGCAGTCATCAGAGATTAGACTATGGCTACACCTTC.

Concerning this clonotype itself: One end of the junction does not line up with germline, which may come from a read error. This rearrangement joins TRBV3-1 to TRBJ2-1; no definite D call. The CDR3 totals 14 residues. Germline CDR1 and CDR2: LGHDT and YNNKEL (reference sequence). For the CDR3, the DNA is TGTGCCAGCAGACAAGGCACAGCGAGTAAAGAGCAGTTCTTC. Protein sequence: CASRQGTASKEQFF.

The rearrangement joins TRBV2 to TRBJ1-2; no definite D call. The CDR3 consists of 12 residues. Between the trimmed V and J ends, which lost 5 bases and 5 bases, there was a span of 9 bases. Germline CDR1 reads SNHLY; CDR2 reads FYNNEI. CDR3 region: CASSQREYGYTF. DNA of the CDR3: TGTGCCAGCAGTCAACGAGAGTATGGCTACACCTTC.

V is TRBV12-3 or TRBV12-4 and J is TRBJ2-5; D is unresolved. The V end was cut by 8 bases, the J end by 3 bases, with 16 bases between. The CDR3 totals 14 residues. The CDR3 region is CASQASGSEETQYF. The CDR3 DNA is TGTGCCAGCCAAGCCTCGGGCAGTGAAGAGACCCAGTACTTC.

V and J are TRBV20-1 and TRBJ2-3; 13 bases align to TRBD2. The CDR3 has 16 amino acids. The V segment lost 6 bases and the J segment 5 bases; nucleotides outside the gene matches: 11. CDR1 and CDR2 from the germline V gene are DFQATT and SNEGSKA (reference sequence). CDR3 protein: CSANSGTSGKRDTQYF. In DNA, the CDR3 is TGCAGTGCGAACTCCGGGACTAGCGGGAAAAGAGATACGCAGTATTTT.

The CDR3 sequence is CASHRGDKLYEQYF. The DNA for the CDR3 is TGTGCCAGTCATAGAGGGGACAAACTCTACGAGCAGTACTTC. This chain joins TRBV28 and TRBJ2-7; perhaps TRBD1 as D (6 bases). CDR1 and CDR2 (germline): MDHEN, SYDVKM. Trimming took off 9 bases at V and 3 bases at J, with 18 bases between the two ends. This CDR3 comprises 14 residues.

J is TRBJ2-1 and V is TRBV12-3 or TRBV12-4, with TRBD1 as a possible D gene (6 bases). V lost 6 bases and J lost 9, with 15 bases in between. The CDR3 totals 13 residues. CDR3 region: CASSIGQIREQFF. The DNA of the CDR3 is TGTGCCAGCAGCATTGGACAGATTCGTGAGCAGTTCTTC.

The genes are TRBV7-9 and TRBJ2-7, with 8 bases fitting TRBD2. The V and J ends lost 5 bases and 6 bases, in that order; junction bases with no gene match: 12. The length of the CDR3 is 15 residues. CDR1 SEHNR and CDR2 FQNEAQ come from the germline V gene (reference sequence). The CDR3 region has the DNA TGTGCCAGCAGCCCCCTCGGGACTAGAAGCGCCGAGCAGTACTTC. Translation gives CASSPLGTRSAEQYF.

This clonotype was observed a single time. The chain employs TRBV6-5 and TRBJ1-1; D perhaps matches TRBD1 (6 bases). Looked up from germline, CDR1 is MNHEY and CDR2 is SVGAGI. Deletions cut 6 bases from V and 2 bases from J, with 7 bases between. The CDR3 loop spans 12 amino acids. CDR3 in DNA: TGTGCCAGCAGGGACAGCAACACTGAAGCTTTCTTT. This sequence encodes CASRDSNTEAFF.

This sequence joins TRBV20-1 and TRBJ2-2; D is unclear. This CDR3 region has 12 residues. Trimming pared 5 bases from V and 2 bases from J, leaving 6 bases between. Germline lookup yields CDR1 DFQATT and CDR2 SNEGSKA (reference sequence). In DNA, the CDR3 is TGCAGTGCTGGCTTCAACACCGGGGAGCTGTTTTTT. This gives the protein CSAGFNTGELFF.

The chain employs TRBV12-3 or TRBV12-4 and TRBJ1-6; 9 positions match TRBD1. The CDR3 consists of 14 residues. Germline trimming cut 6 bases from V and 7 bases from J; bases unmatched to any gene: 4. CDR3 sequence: CASRGQGRNSPLHF. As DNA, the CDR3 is TGTGCCAGCAGGGGACAGGGACGGAATTCACCCCTCCACTTT.

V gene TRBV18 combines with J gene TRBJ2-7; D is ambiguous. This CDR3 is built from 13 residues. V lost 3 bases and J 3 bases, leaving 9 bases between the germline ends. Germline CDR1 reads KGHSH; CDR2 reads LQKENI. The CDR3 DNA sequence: TGTGCCAGCTCACCGGGCCCCGGCTACGAGCAGTACTTC. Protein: CASSPGPGYEQYF.

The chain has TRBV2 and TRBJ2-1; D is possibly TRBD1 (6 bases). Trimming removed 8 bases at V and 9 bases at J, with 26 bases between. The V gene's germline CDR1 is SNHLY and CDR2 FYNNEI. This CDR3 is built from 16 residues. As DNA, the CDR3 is TGTGCCAGCTCTGCCTCGTCTACCTCAGGGGTCGGTGAGCAGTTCTTC. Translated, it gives CASSASSTSGVGEQFF.

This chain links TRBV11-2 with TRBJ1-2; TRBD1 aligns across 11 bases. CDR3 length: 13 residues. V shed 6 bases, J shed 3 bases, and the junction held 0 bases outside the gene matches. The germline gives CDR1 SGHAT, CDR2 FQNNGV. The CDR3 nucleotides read TGTGCCAGCAGGGGACAGGGGGACTATGGCTACACCTTC. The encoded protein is CASRGQGDYGYTF.

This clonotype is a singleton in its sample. CDR3 in DNA: TGTGCCAGCTCACGGGGGATAGAAAACATTCAGTACTTC. Translated, it gives CASSRGIENIQYF. This sequence joins TRBV18 and TRBJ2-4; the D call may be TRBD1 or TRBD2 (5 bases each). The CDR3 is 13 residues long. The germline V gene encodes CDR1 KGHSH and CDR2 LQKENI. Trimming took 4 bases from V and 5 from J, leaving 9 bases between them.

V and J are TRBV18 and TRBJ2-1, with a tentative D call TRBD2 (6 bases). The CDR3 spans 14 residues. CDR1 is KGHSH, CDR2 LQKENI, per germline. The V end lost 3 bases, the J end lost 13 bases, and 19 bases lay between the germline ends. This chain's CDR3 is CASSPPEGPGLQFF. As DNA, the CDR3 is TGTGCCAGCTCACCGCCGGAGGGGCCCGGATTACAGTTCTTC.

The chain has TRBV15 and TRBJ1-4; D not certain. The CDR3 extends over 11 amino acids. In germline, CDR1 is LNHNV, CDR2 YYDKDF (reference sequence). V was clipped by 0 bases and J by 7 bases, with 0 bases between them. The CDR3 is CATSRDEKLFF. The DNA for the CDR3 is TGTGCCACCAGCAGAGATGAAAAACTGTTTTTT.

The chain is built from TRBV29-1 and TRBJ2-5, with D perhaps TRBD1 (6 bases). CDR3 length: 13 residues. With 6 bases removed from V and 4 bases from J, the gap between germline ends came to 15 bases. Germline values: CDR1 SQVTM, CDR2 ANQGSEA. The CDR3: CSVVGALGETQYF. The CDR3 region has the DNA TGCAGCGTCGTGGGGGCGTTGGGAGAGACCCAGTACTTC.

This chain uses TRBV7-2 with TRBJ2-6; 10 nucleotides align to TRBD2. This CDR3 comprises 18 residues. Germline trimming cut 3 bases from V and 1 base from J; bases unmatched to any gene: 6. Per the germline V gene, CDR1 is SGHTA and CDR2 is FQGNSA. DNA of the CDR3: TGTGCCAGCAGCTTGACTAGCGGGCCACTATCTGGGGCCAACGTCCTGACTTTC. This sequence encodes CASSLTSGPLSGANVLTF.